This record looks at one T cell receptor beta chain sequence and its context. Method: immunoSEQ multiplex PCR; TCRdb's copy keeps in-frame clones and lacks some. The data contain about 410,000 clones, 75% to 90% of them seen just once; the ten biggest clones take up roughly 1.6%. Germline V gives CDR1 SGDLS, CDR2 YYNGEE. There are 13 residues in the CDR3. Trimming took 3 bases from V and 2 from J, leaving 8 bases between them. This entry belongs to a study of blood T cell repertoires in COVID-19. On the study more broadly: COVID-19 samples from acute and convalescent phases originated in the United States, Italy and Spain. From T cells, B-cell-depleted T cells, or PBMCs came the material, which was cDNA or gDNA.

In Seattle, patients joined the study during active infection and were tracked longitudinally. V usage is TRBV9 and J usage is TRBJ2-5, with D hard to call. Sequencing input: peripheral blood. The TCR sequence derives from a woman aged 40 to 55 with COVID-19, enrolled during active disease. This CDR3 reads CASSASGQETQYF. As DNA, the CDR3 is TGTGCCAGCAGCGCTTCCGGGCAAGAGACCCAGTACTTC.